This TCR beta chain was retrieved from a study of blood T cell repertoires in COVID-19. Across the whole study: The United States, Italy and Spain were the sources of the acute and convalescent COVID-19 samples. The cDNA or gDNA used as material had been derived from T cells, B-cell-depleted T cells, or PBMCs.

Method: immunoSEQ multiplex PCR; TCRdb's copy keeps in-frame clones and lacks some. Here the sample spans around 300,000 clones, roughly 90% being singletons. Specimen: peripheral blood. The sequence derives from a woman aged 30 to 39 with COVID-19, enrolled during active disease.

CDR3 loop: CASSLGLAVNNEQFF. DNA for the CDR3: TGTGCCAGCAGCTTAGGTCTAGCGGTAAACAATGAGCAGTTCTTC. The rearrangement links TRBV7-6 to TRBJ2-1; 7 bases agree with TRBD2. Looked up from germline, CDR1 is SGHVS and CDR2 is FNYEAQ. V dropped 1 base and J dropped 5; count of bases not matched to a gene: 5. This CDR3 has 15 residues. The full variable domain, with the rest looked up from reference TRBV7-6 and TRBJ2-1, is GAGVSQSPRYKVTKRGQDVALRCDPISGHVSLYWYRQALGQGPEFLTYFNYEAQQDKSGLPNDRFSAERPEGSISTLTIQRTEQRDSAMYRCASSLGLAVNNEQFFGPGTRLTVL.